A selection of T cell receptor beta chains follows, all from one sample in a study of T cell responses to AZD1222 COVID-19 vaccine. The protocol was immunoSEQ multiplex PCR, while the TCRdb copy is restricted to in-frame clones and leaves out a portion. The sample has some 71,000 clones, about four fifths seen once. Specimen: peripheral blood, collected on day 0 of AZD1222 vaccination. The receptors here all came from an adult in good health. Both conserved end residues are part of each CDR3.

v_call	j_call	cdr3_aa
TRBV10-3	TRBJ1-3	CAISRRNTIYF
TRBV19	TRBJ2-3	CASSADWLAASTDTQYF
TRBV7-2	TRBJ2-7	CASSRQGRYEQYF
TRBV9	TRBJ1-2	CASSPAPGQVYGYTF
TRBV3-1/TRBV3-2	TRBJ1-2	CASSQVGSSGGYTF
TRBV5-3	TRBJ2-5	CARSLETGDGETQYF
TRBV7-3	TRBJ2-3	CASSSPRGGSTDTQYF
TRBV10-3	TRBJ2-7	CAISGEIRRAEQYF
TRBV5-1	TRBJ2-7	CASSSNTGGDEQYF
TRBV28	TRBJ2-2	CASSGADRMGDGELFF
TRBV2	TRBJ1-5	CASSGLAGMNQPQHF